This TCR beta chain was captured in a study of cytomegalovirus exposure and HLA in healthy donors. Only one count was recorded for this clone. Its target is not known. Method: immunoSEQ multiplex PCR; TCRdb's copy keeps in-frame clones and lacks some. In the table there are 150,000 to 200,000 clones, 91% of which are singletons. General study results and limits: Most TCR sequences showed up rarely, but some public TCRs showed up in many donors.

The CDR3 has 17 residues. The receptor was derived from a woman aged 18-35 years in good health and CMV-seropositive. Input material: PBMCs. The chain links TRBV12-2 to TRBJ2-1; the table gives TRBD1 as D, unverified against the DNA. TRBV12-2 is a listed pseudogene. The CDR3 nucleotides read TGTGCAAGTCGCTTAGTTCGTCGGCAGGGGTCCTACAATGAGCAGTTCTTC. Translating it yields CASRLVRRQGSYNEQFF.